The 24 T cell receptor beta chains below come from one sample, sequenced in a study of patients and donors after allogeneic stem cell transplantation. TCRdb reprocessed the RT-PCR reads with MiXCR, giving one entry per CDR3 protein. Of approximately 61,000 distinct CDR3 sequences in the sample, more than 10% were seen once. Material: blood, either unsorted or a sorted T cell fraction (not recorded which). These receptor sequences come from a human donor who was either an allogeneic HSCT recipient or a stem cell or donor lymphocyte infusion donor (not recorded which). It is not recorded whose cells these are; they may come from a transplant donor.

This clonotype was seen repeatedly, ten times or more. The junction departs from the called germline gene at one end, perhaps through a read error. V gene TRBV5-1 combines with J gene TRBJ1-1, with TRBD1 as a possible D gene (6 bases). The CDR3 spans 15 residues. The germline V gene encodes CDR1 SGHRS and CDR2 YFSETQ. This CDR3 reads CASRFLGLGGSEAFF. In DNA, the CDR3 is TGCGCCAGCCGCTTTTTGGGCCTAGGGGGAAGCGAAGCTTTCTTT. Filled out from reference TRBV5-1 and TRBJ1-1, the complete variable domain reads KAGVTQTPRYLIKTRGQQVTLSCSPISGHRSVSWYQQTPGQGLQFLFEYFSETQRNKGNFPGRFSGRQFSNSRSEMNVSTLELGDSALYLCASRFLGLGGSEAFFGQGTRLTVV.

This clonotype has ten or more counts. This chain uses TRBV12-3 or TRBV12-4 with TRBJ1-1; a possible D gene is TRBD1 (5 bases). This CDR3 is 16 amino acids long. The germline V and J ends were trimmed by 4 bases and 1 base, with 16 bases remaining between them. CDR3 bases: TGTGCCAGCAGTTCCCCTTTGGGGGGGAGGAACACTGAAGCTTTCTTT. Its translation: CASSSPLGGRNTEAFF.

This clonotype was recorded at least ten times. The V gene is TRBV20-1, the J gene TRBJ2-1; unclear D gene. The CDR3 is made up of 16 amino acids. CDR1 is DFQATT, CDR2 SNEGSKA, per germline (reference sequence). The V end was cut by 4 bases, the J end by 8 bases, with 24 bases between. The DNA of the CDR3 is TGCAGTGCTAACGTACTTAGTATGGGTACTACAGATGAGCAGTTCTTC. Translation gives CSANVLSMGTTDEQFF.

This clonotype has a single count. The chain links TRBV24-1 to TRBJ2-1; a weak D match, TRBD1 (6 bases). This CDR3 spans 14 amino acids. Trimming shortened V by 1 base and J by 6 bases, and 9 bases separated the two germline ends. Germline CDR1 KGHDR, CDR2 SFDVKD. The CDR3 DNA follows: TGTGCCACCAGTGATTTTCCAGGGGCCAATGAGCAGTTCTTC. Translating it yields CATSDFPGANEQFF.

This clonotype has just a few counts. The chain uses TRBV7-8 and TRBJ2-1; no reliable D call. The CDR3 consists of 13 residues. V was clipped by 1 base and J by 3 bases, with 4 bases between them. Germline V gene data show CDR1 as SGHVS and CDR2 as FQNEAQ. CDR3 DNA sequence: TGTGCCAGCAGCTTAGACCACTACAATGAGCAGTTCTTC. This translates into CASSLDHYNEQFF. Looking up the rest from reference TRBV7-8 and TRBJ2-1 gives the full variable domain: GAGVSQSPRYKVAKRGQDVALRCDPISGHVSLFWYQQALGQGPEFLTYFQNEAQLDKSGLPSDRFFAERPEGSVSTLKIQRTQQEDSAVYLCASSLDHYNEQFFGPGTRLTVL.

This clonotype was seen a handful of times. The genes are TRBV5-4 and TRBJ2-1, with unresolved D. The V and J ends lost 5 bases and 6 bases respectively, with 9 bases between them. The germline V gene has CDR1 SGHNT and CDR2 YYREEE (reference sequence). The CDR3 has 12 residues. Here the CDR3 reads CASRGQTNEQFF. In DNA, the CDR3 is TGTGCCAGCAGGGGTCAAACCAATGAGCAGTTCTTC.

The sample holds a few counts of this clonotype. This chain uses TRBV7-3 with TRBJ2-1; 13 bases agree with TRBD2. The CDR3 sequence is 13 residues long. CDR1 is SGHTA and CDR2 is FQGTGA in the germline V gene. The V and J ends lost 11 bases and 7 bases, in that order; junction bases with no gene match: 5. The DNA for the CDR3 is TGTGCCTCCGGGACTAGCGGGACTAATGAGCAGTTCTTC. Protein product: CASGTSGTNEQFF.

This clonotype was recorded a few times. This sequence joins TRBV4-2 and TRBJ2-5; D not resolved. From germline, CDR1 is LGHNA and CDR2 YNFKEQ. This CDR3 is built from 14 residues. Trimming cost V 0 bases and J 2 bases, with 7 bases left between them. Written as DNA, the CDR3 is TGTGCCAGCAGCCAAGAGTGGCAGCAAGAGACCCAGTACTTC. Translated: CASSQEWQQETQYF.

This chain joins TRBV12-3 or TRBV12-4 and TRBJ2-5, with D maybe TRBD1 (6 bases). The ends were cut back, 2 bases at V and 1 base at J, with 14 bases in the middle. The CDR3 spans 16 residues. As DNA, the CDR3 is TGTGCCAGCAGTTTAAGGCAGGGGAGCGTCCAAGAGACCCAGTACTTC. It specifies CASSLRQGSVQETQYF.

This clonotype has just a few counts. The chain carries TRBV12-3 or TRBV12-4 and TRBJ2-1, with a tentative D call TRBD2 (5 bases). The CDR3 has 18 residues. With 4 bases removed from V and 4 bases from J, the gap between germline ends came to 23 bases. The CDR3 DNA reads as TGTGCCAGCAGTTCCCGCACCTACTACGTTTGGGAGTACAATGAGCAGTTCTTC. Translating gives CASSSRTYYVWEYNEQFF.

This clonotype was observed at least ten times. Here the CDR3 reads CASSLTGDGYTF. The CDR3 DNA reads TGTGCCAGCAGCTTGACAGGGGATGGCTACACCTTC. This rearrangement joins TRBV11-2 to TRBJ1-2; TRBD1 matches at 8 bases. V dropped 3 bases and J dropped 6; count of bases not matched to a gene: 0. The CDR3 sequence is 12 residues long. CDR1 and CDR2 from the germline V gene are SGHAT and FQNNGV.

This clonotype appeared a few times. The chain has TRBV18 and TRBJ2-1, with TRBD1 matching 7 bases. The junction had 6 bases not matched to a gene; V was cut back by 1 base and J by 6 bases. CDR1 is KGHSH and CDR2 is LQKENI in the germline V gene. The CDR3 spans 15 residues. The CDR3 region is CASSPQGALGNEQFF. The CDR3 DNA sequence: TGTGCCAGCTCACCACAGGGGGCTTTGGGCAATGAGCAGTTCTTC.

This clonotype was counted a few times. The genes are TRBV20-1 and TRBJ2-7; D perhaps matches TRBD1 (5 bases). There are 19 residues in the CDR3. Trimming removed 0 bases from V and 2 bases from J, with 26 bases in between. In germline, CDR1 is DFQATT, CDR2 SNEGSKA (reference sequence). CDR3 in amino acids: CSARENGWAAGIIPYEQYF. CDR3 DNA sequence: TGCAGTGCTAGAGAAAATGGTTGGGCGGCAGGGATTATCCCCTACGAGCAGTACTTC.

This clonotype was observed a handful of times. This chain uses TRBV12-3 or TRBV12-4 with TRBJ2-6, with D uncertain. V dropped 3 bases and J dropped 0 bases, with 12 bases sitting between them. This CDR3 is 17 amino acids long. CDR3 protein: CASSFLVWASGANVLTF. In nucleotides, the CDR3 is TGTGCCAGCAGTTTCCTAGTCTGGGCCTCTGGGGCCAACGTCCTGACTTTC.

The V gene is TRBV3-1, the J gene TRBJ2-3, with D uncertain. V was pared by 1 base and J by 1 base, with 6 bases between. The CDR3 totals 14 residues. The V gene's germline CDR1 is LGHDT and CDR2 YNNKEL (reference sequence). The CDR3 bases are TGTGCCAGCAGCCAAGGCCCGGGCACAGATACGCAGTATTTT. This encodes CASSQGPGTDTQYF.

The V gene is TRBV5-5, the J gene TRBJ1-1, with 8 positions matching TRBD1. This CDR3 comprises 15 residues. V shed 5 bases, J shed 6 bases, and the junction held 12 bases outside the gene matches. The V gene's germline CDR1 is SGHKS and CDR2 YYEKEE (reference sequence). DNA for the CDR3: TGTGCCAGCAGTGATGCGCCGGGACAGGAGGCTGAAGCTTTCTTT. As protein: CASSDAPGQEAEAFF.

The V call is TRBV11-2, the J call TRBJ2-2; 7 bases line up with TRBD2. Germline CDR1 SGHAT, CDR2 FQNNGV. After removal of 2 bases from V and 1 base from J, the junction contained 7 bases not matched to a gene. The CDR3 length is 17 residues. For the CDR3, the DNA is TGTGCCAGCAGCTTATCTGTCGGGACTATGAACACCGGGGAGCTGTTTTTT. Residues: CASSLSVGTMNTGELFF.

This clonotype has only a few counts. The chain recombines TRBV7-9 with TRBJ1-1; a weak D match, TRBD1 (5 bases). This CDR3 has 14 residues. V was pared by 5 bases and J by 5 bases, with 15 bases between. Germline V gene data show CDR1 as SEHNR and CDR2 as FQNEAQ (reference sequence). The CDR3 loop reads CASSPGTSKTEAFF. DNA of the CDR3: TGTGCCAGCAGCCCCGGGACCTCCAAAACTGAAGCTTTCTTT.

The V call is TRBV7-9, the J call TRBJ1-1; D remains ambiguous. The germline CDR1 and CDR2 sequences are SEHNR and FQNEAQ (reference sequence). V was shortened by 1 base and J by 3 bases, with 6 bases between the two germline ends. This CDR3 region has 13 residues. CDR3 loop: CASSLGQHTEAFF. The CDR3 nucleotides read TGTGCCAGCAGCTTAGGGCAGCACACTGAAGCTTTCTTT.

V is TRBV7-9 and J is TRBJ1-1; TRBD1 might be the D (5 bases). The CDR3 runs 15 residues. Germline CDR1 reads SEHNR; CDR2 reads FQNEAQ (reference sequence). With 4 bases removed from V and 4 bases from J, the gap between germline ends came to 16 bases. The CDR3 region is CASSSGGAKFTEAFF. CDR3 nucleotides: TGTGCCAGCAGCTCCGGGGGAGCCAAATTCACTGAAGCTTTCTTT.

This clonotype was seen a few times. CDR3 nucleotides: TGCGCCAGCAGCTTGTTTAGTATCGGGGGCTCCTACGAGCAGTACTTC. Translated, it gives CASSLFSIGGSYEQYF. This sequence joins TRBV5-1 and TRBJ2-7; possible D gene TRBD2, 6 bases. Germline V gives CDR1 SGHRS, CDR2 YFSETQ. The CDR3 has 16 amino acids. The V end was cut by 1 base, the J end by 0 bases, with 14 bases between.

CDR3 protein: CASSFASGGGNEQFF. DNA for the CDR3: TGTGCCAGCAGCTTCGCTAGCGGGGGAGGGAATGAGCAGTTCTTC. This chain links TRBV11-2 with TRBJ2-1, with 10 bases that match TRBD2. This CDR3 contains 15 residues. The germline CDR1 and CDR2 sequences are SGHAT and FQNNGV. J was trimmed by 7 bases and V by 3 bases; bases with no gene match: 6.

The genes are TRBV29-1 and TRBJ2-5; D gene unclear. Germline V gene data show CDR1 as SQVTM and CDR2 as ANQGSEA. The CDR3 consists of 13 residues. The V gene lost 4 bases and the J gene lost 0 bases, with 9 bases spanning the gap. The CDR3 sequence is CSVAGLYQETQYF. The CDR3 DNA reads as TGCAGCGTTGCGGGTTTGTACCAAGAGACCCAGTACTTC.

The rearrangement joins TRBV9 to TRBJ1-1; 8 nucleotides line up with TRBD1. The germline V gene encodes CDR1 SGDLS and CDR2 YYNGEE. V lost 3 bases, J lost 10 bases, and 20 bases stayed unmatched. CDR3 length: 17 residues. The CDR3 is CASSAVPHGQGGVVAFF. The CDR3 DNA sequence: TGTGCCAGCAGCGCCGTCCCCCATGGACAGGGCGGCGTAGTAGCTTTCTTT.